This TCR beta chain was retrieved from a study of blood T cell repertoires in COVID-19. This clone was counted a few times. The CDR3 sequence is 17 residues long. Germline CDR1 is MDHEN and CDR2 is SYDVKM. The V end lost 6 bases, the J end lost 1 base, and 21 bases lay between the germline ends. Original handling: Reference gene primer amplification in the assay estimated nucleated cell counts. Produced via immunoSEQ multiplex PCR; TCRdb's table is partial and in-frame only. That table is the source of V, J and clone size, and D and trimming were worked out from the DNA. Among approximately 100,000 clones listed, about 87% were seen once.

This TCR was recovered from a young woman with acute or convalescent COVID-19. V usage is TRBV28 and J usage is TRBJ1-1, with D maybe TRBD1 (5 bases). Sequenced sample: peripheral blood. The CDR3 spells CASRSLRGGVKNTEAFF. The CDR3, as DNA: TGTGCCAGCAGATCTTTACGGGGAGGGGTCAAGAACACTGAAGCTTTCTTT.